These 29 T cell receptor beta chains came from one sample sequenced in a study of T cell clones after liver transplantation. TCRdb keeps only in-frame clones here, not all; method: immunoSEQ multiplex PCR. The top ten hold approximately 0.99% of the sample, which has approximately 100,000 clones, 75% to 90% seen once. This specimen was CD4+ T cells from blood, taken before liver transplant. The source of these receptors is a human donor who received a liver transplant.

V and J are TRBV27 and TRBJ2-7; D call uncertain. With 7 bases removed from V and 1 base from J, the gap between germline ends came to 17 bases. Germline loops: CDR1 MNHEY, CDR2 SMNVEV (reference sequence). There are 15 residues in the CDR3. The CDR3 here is CASIPSYSKSYEQYF. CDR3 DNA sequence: TGTGCCAGCATCCCTAGTTACTCCAAGTCCTACGAGCAGTACTTC.

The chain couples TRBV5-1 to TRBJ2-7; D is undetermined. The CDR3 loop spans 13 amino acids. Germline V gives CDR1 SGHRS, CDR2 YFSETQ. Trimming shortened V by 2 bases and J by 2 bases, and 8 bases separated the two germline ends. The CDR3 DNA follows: TGCGCCAGCAGCTTAATCGATGCCTACGAGCAGTACTTC. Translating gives CASSLIDAYEQYF. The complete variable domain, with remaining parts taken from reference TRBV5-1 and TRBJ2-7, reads KAGVTQTPRYLIKTRGQQVTLSCSPISGHRSVSWYQQTPGQGLQFLFEYFSETQRNKGNFPGRFSGRQFSNSRSEMNVSTLELGDSALYLCASSLIDAYEQYFGPGTRLTVT.

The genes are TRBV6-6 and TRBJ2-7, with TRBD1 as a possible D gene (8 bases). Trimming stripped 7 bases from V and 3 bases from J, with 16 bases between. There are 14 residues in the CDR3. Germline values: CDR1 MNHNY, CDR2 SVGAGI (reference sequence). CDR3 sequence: CASKRGQESYEQYF. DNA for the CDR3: TGTGCCAGCAAGCGGGGACAGGAAAGCTACGAGCAGTACTTC.

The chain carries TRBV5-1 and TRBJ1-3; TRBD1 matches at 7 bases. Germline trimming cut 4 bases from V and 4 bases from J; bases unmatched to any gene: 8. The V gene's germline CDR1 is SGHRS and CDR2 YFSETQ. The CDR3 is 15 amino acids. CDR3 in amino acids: CASSTGTVQGNTIYF. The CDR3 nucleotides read TGCGCCAGCAGCACGGGGACAGTGCAAGGAAACACCATATATTTT.

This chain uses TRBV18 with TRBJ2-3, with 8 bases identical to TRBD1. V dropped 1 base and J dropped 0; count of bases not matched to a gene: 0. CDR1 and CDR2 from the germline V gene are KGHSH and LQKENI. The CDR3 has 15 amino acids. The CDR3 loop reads CASSPRQGSTDTQYF. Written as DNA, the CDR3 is TGTGCCAGCTCACCACGACAGGGGAGCACAGATACGCAGTATTTT.

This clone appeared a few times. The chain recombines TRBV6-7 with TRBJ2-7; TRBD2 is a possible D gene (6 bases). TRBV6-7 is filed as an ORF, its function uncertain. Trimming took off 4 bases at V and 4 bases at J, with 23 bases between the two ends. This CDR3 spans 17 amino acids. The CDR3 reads CASSSEAGYSIPYEQYF. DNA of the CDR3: TGTGCCAGCAGTTCCGAGGCGGGATATTCTATACCTTACGAGCAGTACTTC.

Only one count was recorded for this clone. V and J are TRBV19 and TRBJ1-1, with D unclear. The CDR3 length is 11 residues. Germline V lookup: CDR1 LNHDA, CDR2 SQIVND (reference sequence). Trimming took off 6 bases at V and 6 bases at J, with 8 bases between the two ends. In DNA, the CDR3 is TGTGCCAGTAGAACAAGTGCTGAAGCTTTCTTT. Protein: CASRTSAEAFF.

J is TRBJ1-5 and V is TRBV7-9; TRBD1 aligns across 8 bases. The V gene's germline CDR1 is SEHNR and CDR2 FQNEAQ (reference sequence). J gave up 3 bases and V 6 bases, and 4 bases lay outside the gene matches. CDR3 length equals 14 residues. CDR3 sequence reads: CASSTDRDNQPQHF. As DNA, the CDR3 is TGTGCCAGCAGTACGGACAGGGACAATCAGCCCCAGCATTTT. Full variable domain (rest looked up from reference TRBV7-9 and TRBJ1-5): DTGVSQNPRHKITKRGQNVTFRCDPISEHNRLYWYRQTLGQGPEFLTYFQNEAQLEKSRLLSDRFSAERPKGSFSTLEIQRTEQGDSAMYLCASSTDRDNQPQHFGDGTRLSIL.

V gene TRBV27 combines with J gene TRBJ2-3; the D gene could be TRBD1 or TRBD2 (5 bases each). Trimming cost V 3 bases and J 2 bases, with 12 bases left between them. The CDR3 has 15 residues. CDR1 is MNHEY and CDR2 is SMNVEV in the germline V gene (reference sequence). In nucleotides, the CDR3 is TGTGCCAGCAGTTTTCGGGACCGCTACACAGATACGCAGTATTTT. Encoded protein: CASSFRDRYTDTQYF.

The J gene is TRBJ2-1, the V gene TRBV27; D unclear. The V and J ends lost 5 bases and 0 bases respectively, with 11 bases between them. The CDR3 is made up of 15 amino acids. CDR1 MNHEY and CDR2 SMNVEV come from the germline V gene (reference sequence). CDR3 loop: CASSPTLSSYNEQFF. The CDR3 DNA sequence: TGTGCCAGCAGTCCTACTCTTAGCTCCTACAATGAGCAGTTCTTC.

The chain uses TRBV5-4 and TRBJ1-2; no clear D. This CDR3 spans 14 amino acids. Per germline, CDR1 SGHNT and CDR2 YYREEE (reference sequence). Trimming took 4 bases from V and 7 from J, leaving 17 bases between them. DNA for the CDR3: TGTGCCAGCAGCGCTCCGGGCTATTGGAGTGGCTACACCTTC. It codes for CASSAPGYWSGYTF.

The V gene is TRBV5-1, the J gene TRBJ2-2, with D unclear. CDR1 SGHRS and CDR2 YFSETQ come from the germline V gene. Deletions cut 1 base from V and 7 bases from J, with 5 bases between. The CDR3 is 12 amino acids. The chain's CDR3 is CASSLNFGELFF. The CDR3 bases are TGCGCCAGCAGCTTGAATTTCGGGGAGCTGTTTTTT. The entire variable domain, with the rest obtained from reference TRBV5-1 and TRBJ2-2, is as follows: KAGVTQTPRYLIKTRGQQVTLSCSPISGHRSVSWYQQTPGQGLQFLFEYFSETQRNKGNFPGRFSGRQFSNSRSEMNVSTLELGDSALYLCASSLNFGELFFGEGSRLTVL.

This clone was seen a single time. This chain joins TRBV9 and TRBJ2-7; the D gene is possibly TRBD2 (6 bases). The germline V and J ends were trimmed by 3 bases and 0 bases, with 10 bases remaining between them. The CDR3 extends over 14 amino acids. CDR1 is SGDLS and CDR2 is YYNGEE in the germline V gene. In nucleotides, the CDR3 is TGTGCCAGCAGCGGCGGGGTAGCCTCCTACGAGCAGTACTTC. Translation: CASSGGVASYEQYF.

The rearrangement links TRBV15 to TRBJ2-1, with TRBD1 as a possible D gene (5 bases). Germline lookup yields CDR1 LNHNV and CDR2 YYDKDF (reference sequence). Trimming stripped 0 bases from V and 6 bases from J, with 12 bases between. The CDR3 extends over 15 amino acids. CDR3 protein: CATSRDPGHPNEQFF. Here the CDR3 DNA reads TGTGCCACCAGCAGAGATCCAGGGCACCCCAATGAGCAGTTCTTC.

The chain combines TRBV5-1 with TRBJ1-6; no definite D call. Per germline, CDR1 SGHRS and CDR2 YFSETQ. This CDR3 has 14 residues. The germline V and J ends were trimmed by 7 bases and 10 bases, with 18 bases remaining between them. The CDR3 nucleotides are TGCGCCAGCGCGGAGGCCCTCTTTGGGTCACCCCTCCACTTT. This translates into CASAEALFGSPLHF.

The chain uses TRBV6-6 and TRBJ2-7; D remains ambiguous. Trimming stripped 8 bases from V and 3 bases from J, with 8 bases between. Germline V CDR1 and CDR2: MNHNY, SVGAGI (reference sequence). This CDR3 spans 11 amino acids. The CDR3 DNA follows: TGTGCCAGCCGAACAAGCTACGAGCAGTACTTC. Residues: CASRTSYEQYF.

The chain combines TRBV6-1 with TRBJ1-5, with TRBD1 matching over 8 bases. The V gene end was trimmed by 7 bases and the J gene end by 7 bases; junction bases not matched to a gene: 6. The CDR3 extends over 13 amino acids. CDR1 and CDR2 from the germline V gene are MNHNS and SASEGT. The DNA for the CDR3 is TGTGCCAGCACCCAGGGGGCCGTCCAGCCCCAGCATTTT. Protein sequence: CASTQGAVQPQHF.

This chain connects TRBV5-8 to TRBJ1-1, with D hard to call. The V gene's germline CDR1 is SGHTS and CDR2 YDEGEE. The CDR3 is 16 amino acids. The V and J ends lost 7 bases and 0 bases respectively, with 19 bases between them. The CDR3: CASHRPQTTLNTEAFF. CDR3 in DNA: TGTGCCAGCCACCGACCCCAAACCACCCTGAACACTGAAGCTTTCTTT.

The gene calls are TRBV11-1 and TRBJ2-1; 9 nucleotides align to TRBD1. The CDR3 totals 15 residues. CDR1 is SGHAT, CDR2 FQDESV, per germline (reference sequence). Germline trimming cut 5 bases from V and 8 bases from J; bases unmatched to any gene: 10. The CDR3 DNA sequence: TGTGCCAGCAGCCCCCGGGACAGGGATCCCCATGAGCAGTTCTTC. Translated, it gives CASSPRDRDPHEQFF. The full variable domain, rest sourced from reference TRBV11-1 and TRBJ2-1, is EAEVAQSPRYKITEKSQAVAFWCDPISGHATLYWYRQILGQGPELLVQFQDESVVDDSQLPKDRFSAERLKGVDSTLKIQPAELGDSAMYLCASSPRDRDPHEQFFGPGTRLTVL.

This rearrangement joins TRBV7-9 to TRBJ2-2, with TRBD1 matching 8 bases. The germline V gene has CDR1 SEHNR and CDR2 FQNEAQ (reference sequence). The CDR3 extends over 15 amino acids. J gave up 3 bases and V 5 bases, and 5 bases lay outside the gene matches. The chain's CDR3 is CASSPGTGYTGELFF. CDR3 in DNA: TGTGCCAGCAGCCCCGGGACAGGCTACACCGGGGAGCTGTTTTTT.

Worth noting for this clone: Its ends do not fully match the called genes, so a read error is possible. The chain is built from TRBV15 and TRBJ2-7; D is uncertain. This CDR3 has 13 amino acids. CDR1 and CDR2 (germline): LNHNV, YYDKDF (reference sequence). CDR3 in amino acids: CASSQPHSYEQYF. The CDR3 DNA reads TGTGCCTCCAGCCAGCCCCACTCCTACGAGCAGTACTTC.

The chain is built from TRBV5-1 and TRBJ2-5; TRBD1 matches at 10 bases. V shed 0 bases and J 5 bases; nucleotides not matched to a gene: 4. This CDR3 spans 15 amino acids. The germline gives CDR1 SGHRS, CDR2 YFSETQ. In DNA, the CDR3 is TGCGCCAGCAGCTTGGGTGACAGGGGGCGTGAGACCCAGTACTTC. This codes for CASSLGDRGRETQYF.

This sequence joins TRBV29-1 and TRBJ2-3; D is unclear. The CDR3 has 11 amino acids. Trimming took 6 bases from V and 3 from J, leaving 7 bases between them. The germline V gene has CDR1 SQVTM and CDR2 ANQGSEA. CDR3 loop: CSVRYTDTQYF. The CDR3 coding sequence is TGCAGCGTCCGATATACAGATACGCAGTATTTT.

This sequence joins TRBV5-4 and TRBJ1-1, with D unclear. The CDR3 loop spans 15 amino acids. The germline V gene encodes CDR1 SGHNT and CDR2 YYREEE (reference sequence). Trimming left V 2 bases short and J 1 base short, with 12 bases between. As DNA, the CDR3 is TGTGCCAGCAGCTTTCAAACATACCCGAACACTGAAGCTTTCTTT. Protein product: CASSFQTYPNTEAFF.

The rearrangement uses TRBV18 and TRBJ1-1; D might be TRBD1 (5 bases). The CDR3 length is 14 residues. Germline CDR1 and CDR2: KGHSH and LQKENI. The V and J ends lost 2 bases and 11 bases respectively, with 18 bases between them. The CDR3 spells CASSPRADQRGAFF. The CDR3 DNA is TGTGCCAGCTCACCAAGGGCAGACCAAAGGGGCGCTTTCTTT.

As DNA, the CDR3 is TGCAGCGTTGAAGGCCAAGAGACCCAGTACTTC. The encoded protein is CSVEGQETQYF. The chain combines TRBV29-1 with TRBJ2-5, with no clear D. CDR1 and CDR2 (germline): SQVTM, ANQGSEA. V was shortened by 1 base and J by 1 base, with 1 base between the two germline ends. The CDR3 consists of 11 residues.

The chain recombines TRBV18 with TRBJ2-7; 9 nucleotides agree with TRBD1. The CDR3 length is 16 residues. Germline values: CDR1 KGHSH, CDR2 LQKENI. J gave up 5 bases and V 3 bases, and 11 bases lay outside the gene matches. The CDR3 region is CASSPQTGQGHHEQYF. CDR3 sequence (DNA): TGTGCCAGCTCACCCCAAACGGGACAGGGCCACCACGAGCAGTACTTC. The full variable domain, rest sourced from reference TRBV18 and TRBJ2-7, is NAGVMQNPRHLVRRRGQEARLRCSPMKGHSHVYWYRQLPEEGLKFMVYLQKENIIDESGMPKERFSAEFPKEGPSILRIQQVVRGDSAAYFCASSPQTGQGHHEQYFGPGTRLTVT.

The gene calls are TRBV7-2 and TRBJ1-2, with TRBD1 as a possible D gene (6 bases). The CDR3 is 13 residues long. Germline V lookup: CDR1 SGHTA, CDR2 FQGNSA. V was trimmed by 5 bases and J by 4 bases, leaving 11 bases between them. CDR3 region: CASSMDSTYGYTF. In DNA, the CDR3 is TGTGCCAGCAGCATGGACAGCACCTATGGCTACACCTTC.

The CDR3 loop is CASSSYTSGTGAKVQYF. The CDR3 DNA reads TGCGCCAGCAGCTCTTACACCTCCGGGACAGGGGCAAAAGTCCAGTACTTC. The chain links TRBV5-1 to TRBJ2-5, with 10 bases aligning to TRBD1. V was pared by 3 bases and J by 10 bases, with 18 bases of the junction left unmatched. The CDR3 is 17 amino acids. CDR1 is SGHRS, CDR2 YFSETQ, per germline.